The 27 T cell receptor beta chains listed next were all sequenced from one sample in a study of PD-1 and CTLA-4 blockade in melanoma (dated by TCRdb to about 2021). Receptor libraries were prepared by the immunoSEQ multiplex PCR assay. Held by TCRdb, this immuneACCESS table contains in-frame sequences only and omits some clones. Under half of the omission traces to an unresolved V gene where checked; the cause of the rest is unknown. A total of tens of thousands of clones appear in this sample, approximately 90% of them only once. Clones ranked in the top ten supply roughly 8.6% of the sample. The starting material was CD8+ T cells from peripheral blood, obtained from a patient given anti-PD-1 treatment. All receptors derive from a human donor with melanoma.

V is TRBV6-6 and J is TRBJ1-2; 7 bases fit TRBD1. V lost 7 bases to trimming and J lost 4 bases; unmatched junction nucleotides: 9. This CDR3 comprises 14 residues. Looked up from germline, CDR1 is MNHNY and CDR2 is SVGAGI (reference sequence). CDR3 loop: CASNAGQSSYGYTF. CDR3 DNA sequence: TGTGCCAGCAACGCGGGACAGTCATCCTATGGCTACACCTTC.

This chain links TRBV11-3 with TRBJ2-1, with 8 positions matching TRBD1. The CDR3 totals 15 residues. Per the germline V gene, CDR1 is SGHNT and CDR2 is YENEEA. V trimming: 4 bases; J trimming: 8 bases; junction bases outside the gene matches: 10. This CDR3 reads CASSWRTGKGDEQFF. In nucleotides, the CDR3 is TGTGCCAGCAGCTGGAGGACAGGGAAAGGAGATGAGCAGTTCTTC.

The gene calls are TRBV29-1 and TRBJ2-2, with D tentatively TRBD1 (5 bases). V gave up 1 base and J gave up 3 bases, with 18 bases separating them. CDR3 size: 17 residues. CDR1 and CDR2 (germline): SQVTM, ANQGSEA. In DNA, the CDR3 is TGCAGCGTTGAAGGAATTCGGGCAGGGTCGGACACCGGGGAGCTGTTTTTT. Translation: CSVEGIRAGSDTGELFF.

CDR3 in amino acids: CASSYTIDSGANEAFF. The CDR3 DNA follows: TGTGCCAGCAGTTATACAATAGATTCGGGGGCGAATGAAGCTTTCTTT. This rearrangement joins TRBV6-5 to TRBJ1-1, with D tentatively TRBD1 (6 bases). V lost 3 bases, J lost 7 bases, and 21 bases lay in between. This CDR3 is built from 16 residues. Germline V gene lookup returns CDR1 MNHEY and CDR2 SVGAGI.

The V gene is TRBV25-1, the J gene TRBJ2-3, with D tentatively TRBD2 (6 bases). Germline CDR1 reads MGHDK; CDR2 reads SYGVNS. Trimming took off 3 bases at V and 2 bases at J, with 12 bases between the two ends. This CDR3 has 15 residues. The CDR3 protein is CASSERGFNTDTQYF. Written as DNA, the CDR3 is TGTGCCAGCAGTGAGCGGGGTTTTAACACAGATACGCAGTATTTT.

The chain joins TRBV15 to TRBJ1-4; D call uncertain. V lost 5 bases to trimming and J lost 7 bases, with 20 bases between them. The CDR3 runs to 16 residues. The germline V gene encodes CDR1 LNHNV and CDR2 YYDKDF (reference sequence). CDR3 nucleotides: TGTGCCACCAGCCCCCCGGAAGAACAGAGTTCTGAAAAACTGTTTTTT. Translated: CATSPPEEQSSEKLFF. The full variable domain, with the rest looked up from reference TRBV15 and TRBJ1-4, is DAMVIQNPRYQVTQFGKPVTLSCSQTLNHNVMYWYQQKSSQAPKLLFHYYDKDFNNEADTPDNFQSRRPNTSFCFLDIRSPGLGDTAMYLCATSPPEEQSSEKLFFGSGTQLSVL.

The V gene is TRBV2, the J gene TRBJ2-1; 13 positions agree with TRBD2. Germline V lookup: CDR1 SNHLY, CDR2 FYNNEI. V trimming: 4 bases; J trimming: 4 bases; junction bases outside the gene matches: 4. CDR3 length: 16 residues. The CDR3 nucleotides are TGTGCCAGCAGTGCCGGGACTAGCGGGGTTTACAATGAGCAGTTCTTC. Its translation: CASSAGTSGVYNEQFF. The full variable domain, in which reference TRBV2 and TRBJ2-1 provide the parts outside the CDR3, is EPEVTQTPSHQVTQMGQEVILRCVPISNHLYFYWYRQILGQKVEFLVSFYNNEISEKSEIFDDQFSVERPDGSNFTLKIRSTKLEDSAMYFCASSAGTSGVYNEQFFGPGTRLTVL.

This chain connects TRBV5-4 to TRBJ2-2, with 13 bases identical to TRBD2. Germline V CDR1 and CDR2: SGHNT, YYREEE (reference sequence). V shed 2 bases and J 8 bases; nucleotides not matched to a gene: 6. This CDR3 is built from 16 residues. CDR3 region: CASSLLAGGPSGELFF. CDR3 sequence (DNA): TGTGCCAGCAGCTTACTAGCGGGAGGGCCAAGTGGGGAGCTGTTTTTT.

This rearrangement joins TRBV6-5 to TRBJ1-1; D is ambiguous. Germline CDR1 and CDR2: MNHEY and SVGAGI. This CDR3 has 14 amino acids. The V end was cut by 2 bases, the J end by 0 bases, with 7 bases between. The CDR3 DNA follows: TGTGCCAGCAGTTACGAGAGCATGAACACTGAAGCTTTCTTT. It encodes CASSYESMNTEAFF.

The rearrangement uses TRBV6-1 and TRBJ2-3, with 10 bases lining up with TRBD2. CDR3 length: 15 residues. Germline V CDR1 and CDR2: MNHNS, SASEGT. V trimming: 1 base; J trimming: 4 bases; junction bases outside the gene matches: 2. As DNA, the CDR3 is TGTGCCAGCAGTGAAGTAAGCGGGGGGGCAGATACGCAGTATTTT. Residues: CASSEVSGGADTQYF.

The genes are TRBV4-1 and TRBJ1-6, with no clear D. Per the germline V gene, CDR1 is MGHRA and CDR2 is YSYEKL. The V gene lost 3 bases and the J gene lost 10 bases, with 10 bases spanning the gap. This CDR3 region has 13 residues. The CDR3 sequence is CASSHEGGSPLHF. CDR3 bases: TGCGCCAGCAGCCACGAGGGCGGCTCACCCCTCCACTTT.

The chain is built from TRBV3-1 (or the pseudogene TRBV3-2) and TRBJ1-2; D call uncertain. The CDR3 length is 14 residues. Germline V gives CDR1 LGHDT, CDR2 YNNKEL (reference sequence). V lost 0 bases, J lost 5 bases, and 10 bases lay in between. CDR3 protein: CASSQDLAVYGYTF. The CDR3 DNA sequence: TGTGCCAGCAGCCAAGATTTGGCAGTTTATGGCTACACCTTC.

This sequence joins TRBV7-9 and TRBJ1-1; no firm D call. Germline V gene sequence: CDR1 SEHNR, CDR2 FQNEAQ (reference sequence). Trimming shortened V by 5 bases and J by 3 bases, and 16 bases separated the two germline ends. This CDR3 comprises 15 residues. Written as DNA, the CDR3 is TGTGCCAGCAGCGCGCTTCGGGCCGACTACACTGAAGCTTTCTTT. It codes for CASSALRADYTEAFF.

The gene calls are TRBV7-9 and TRBJ2-3; 14 bases map to TRBD2. J was trimmed by 0 bases and V by 5 bases; bases with no gene match: 10. Looked up from germline, CDR1 is SEHNR and CDR2 is FQNEAQ (reference sequence). The CDR3 extends over 19 amino acids. CDR3 DNA: TGTGCCAGCAGCCCCCGGACTAGCGGGAGGTCCGTTAGCACAGATACGCAGTATTTT. It is translated as CASSPRTSGRSVSTDTQYF.

V and J are TRBV30 and TRBJ1-5, with D possibly matching TRBD1 (6 bases). V gave up 7 bases and J gave up 7 bases, with 20 bases separating them. This CDR3 contains 14 residues. The V gene's germline CDR1 is GTSNPN and CDR2 SVGIG (reference sequence). CDR3 bases: TGTGCCTTCGACGGGGGCGGAAAACGACAGCCCCAGCATTTT. Protein product: CAFDGGGKRQPQHF. The full variable domain, with the rest looked up from reference TRBV30 and TRBJ1-5, is SQTIHQWPATLVQPVGSPLSLECTVEGTSNPNLYWYRQAAGRGLQLLFYSVGIGQISSEVPQNLSASRPQDRQFILSSKKLLLSDSGFYLCAFDGGGKRQPQHFGDGTRLSIL.

This clone was found once. The genes are TRBV5-4 and TRBJ2-7; 9 bases line up with TRBD1. With 6 bases clipped from V and 1 base from J, the junction kept 2 bases outside the gene matches. The CDR3 totals 13 residues. Germline assignment: CDR1 SGHNT and CDR2 YYREEE (reference sequence). CDR3 protein: CASTGTGSYEQYF. The DNA of the CDR3 is TGTGCCAGCACCGGGACAGGGTCCTACGAGCAGTACTTC.

This rearrangement joins TRBV28 to TRBJ2-3; a possible D gene is TRBD2 (5 bases). Germline CDR1 MDHEN, CDR2 SYDVKM. Between the trimmed V and J ends, which lost 3 bases and 0 bases, there was a span of 16 bases. CDR3 length equals 17 residues. The CDR3 sequence: CASSFRWERTSTDTQYF. The CDR3 DNA is TGTGCCAGCAGTTTCCGCTGGGAGCGCACTAGCACAGATACGCAGTATTTT.

The chain employs TRBV6-5 and TRBJ2-1; D unresolved. The V gene lost 6 bases and the J gene lost 4 bases, with 16 bases spanning the gap. This CDR3 spans 15 amino acids. Germline assignment: CDR1 MNHEY and CDR2 SVGAGI. CDR3 nucleotides: TGTGCCAGCAGCAATGACCTGGGGTATTACAATGAGCAGTTCTTC. Its translation is CASSNDLGYYNEQFF.

The J gene is TRBJ1-2, the V gene TRBV19, with 8 nucleotides matching TRBD1. This CDR3 is built from 14 residues. Trimming removed 6 bases from V and 5 bases from J; junction bases left unmatched: 8. Looked up from germline, CDR1 is LNHDA and CDR2 is SQIVND (reference sequence). The CDR3 here is CASSDRTGWYGYTF. The CDR3 nucleotides are TGTGCCAGTAGCGATCGGACAGGGTGGTATGGCTACACCTTC. The full variable domain, with the rest looked up from reference TRBV19 and TRBJ1-2, is DGGITQSPKYLFRKEGQNVTLSCEQNLNHDAMYWYRQDPGQGLRLIYYSQIVNDFQKGDIAEGYSVSREKKESFPLTVTSAQKNPTAFYLCASSDRTGWYGYTFGSGTRLTVV.

The rearrangement links TRBV2 to TRBJ1-5; no clear D. The germline CDR1 and CDR2 sequences are SNHLY and FYNNEI. CDR3 length: 12 amino acids. Trimming shortened V by 6 bases and J by 0 bases, and 3 bases separated the two germline ends. The CDR3 here is CASSDSNQPQHF. CDR3 DNA sequence: TGTGCCAGCAGCGATAGCAATCAGCCCCAGCATTTT.

This clone has a single count. The chain carries TRBV15 and TRBJ1-1; no firm D call. CDR1 and CDR2 from the germline V gene are LNHNV and YYDKDF (reference sequence). Trimming took 0 bases from V and 10 from J, leaving 12 bases between them. This CDR3 has 13 residues. The CDR3 nucleotides are TGTGCCACCAGCAGAGATCGTGGGTTGGTAGCTTTCTTT. This sequence encodes CATSRDRGLVAFF. The full variable domain, its missing parts supplied by reference TRBV15 and TRBJ1-1, is DAMVIQNPRYQVTQFGKPVTLSCSQTLNHNVMYWYQQKSSQAPKLLFHYYDKDFNNEADTPDNFQSRRPNTSFCFLDIRSPGLGDTAMYLCATSRDRGLVAFFGQGTRLTVV.

This chain connects TRBV4-1 to TRBJ1-4; 7 bases fit TRBD1. V was pared by 0 bases and J by 13 bases, with 8 bases of the junction left unmatched. The V gene's germline CDR1 is MGHRA and CDR2 YSYEKL. CDR3 length: 14 amino acids. In DNA form, the CDR3 reads TGCGCCAGCAGCCAAGACAGGGGGATGAGGGTACTGTTTTTT. Translation: CASSQDRGMRVLFF.

The J gene is TRBJ1-5, the V gene TRBV5-8; no clear D gene. The germline CDR1 and CDR2 sequences are SGHTS and YDEGEE. V was trimmed by 2 bases and J by 5 bases, leaving 17 bases between them. The CDR3 is 16 residues long. CDR3 DNA sequence: TGTGCCAGCAGCTTTATGGTCACCCTTTTACATCAGCCCCAGCATTTT. This translates into CASSFMVTLLHQPQHF.

The CDR3 nucleotides read TGTGCCAGCAGCTTAGAGGTCAGGGGCTCTGAAAAACTGTTTTTT. Protein sequence: CASSLEVRGSEKLFF. The genes are TRBV11-2 and TRBJ1-4; maybe TRBD1 (6 bases). The CDR3 is 15 amino acids. CDR1 SGHAT and CDR2 FQNNGV come from the germline V gene. V shed 0 bases and J shed 7 bases, with 12 bases lying between them.

Of note for this clone: Other DNA sequences in this sample translate to the same CDR3. This chain connects TRBV5-1 to TRBJ2-1, with a weak D call TRBD2 (6 bases). Germline V lookup: CDR1 SGHRS, CDR2 YFSETQ. This CDR3 spans 14 amino acids. Trimming took off 3 bases at V and 3 bases at J, with 10 bases between the two ends. CDR3 region: CASSSAGGYNEQFF. CDR3 DNA: TGCGCCAGCAGCTCGGCCGGGGGCTACAATGAGCAGTTCTTC. The full variable domain, with the rest looked up from reference TRBV5-1 and TRBJ2-1, is KAGVTQTPRYLIKTRGQQVTLSCSPISGHRSVSWYQQTPGQGLQFLFEYFSETQRNKGNFPGRFSGRQFSNSRSEMNVSTLELGDSALYLCASSSAGGYNEQFFGPGTRLTVL.

The chain's CDR3 is CASSPPSSSGANVLTF. The DNA for the CDR3 is TGTGCCAGCTCACCACCAAGTAGCTCTGGGGCCAACGTCCTGACTTTC. The rearrangement uses TRBV18 and TRBJ2-6, with D unclear. V was shortened by 0 bases and J by 0 bases, with 6 bases between the two germline ends. The CDR3 spans 16 residues. Looked up from germline, CDR1 is KGHSH and CDR2 is LQKENI.

V is TRBV15 and J is TRBJ2-7; TRBD1 matches at 9 bases. Germline V gene sequence: CDR1 LNHNV, CDR2 YYDKDF (reference sequence). The CDR3 is made up of 15 amino acids. The V segment lost 4 bases and the J segment 2 bases; nucleotides outside the gene matches: 6. This chain's CDR3 is CATSNRQGVPYEQYF. The CDR3 region has the DNA TGTGCCACCAGCAATAGACAGGGGGTTCCCTACGAGCAGTACTTC.